The 27 T cell receptor beta chains presented below share a single source sample, sequenced in a study of T cell repertoires in cytomegalovirus infection. From the reads, TCRdb called clonotypes with MiXCR, one entry per CDR3 protein. The sample shows over 150,000 distinct CDR3 sequences, roughly a fifth of them seen only once. The sequenced material came from PBMCs. The receptors were sampled from a human donor in good health (CMV status not recorded). Some clones in this sample may be carry-over from other donors' samples.

This clonotype occurred a few times. CDR3 residues: CSASRGMNSPLHF. The CDR3 DNA reads TGCAGTGCTAGTAGGGGGATGAATTCACCCCTCCACTTT. The chain is built from TRBV20-1 and TRBJ1-6; maybe TRBD1 (6 bases). V dropped 3 bases and J dropped 7 bases, with 10 bases sitting between them. From germline, CDR1 is DFQATT and CDR2 SNEGSKA (reference sequence). This CDR3 has 13 residues.

In this sample, this clonotype turned up many times. This chain links TRBV7-2 with TRBJ2-5; maybe TRBD2 (6 bases). Trimming pared 5 bases from V and 4 bases from J, leaving 14 bases between. Germline V CDR1 and CDR2: SGHTA, FQGNSA. CDR3 size: 14 residues. The DNA of the CDR3 is TGTGCCAGCAGCGTAAGCGGAGGGAGAGAGACCCAGTACTTC. Its protein product is CASSVSGGRETQYF.

V is TRBV28 and J is TRBJ2-1; no reliable D call. V dropped 6 bases and J dropped 6 bases, with 15 bases sitting between them. From germline, CDR1 is MDHEN and CDR2 SYDVKM. The CDR3 covers 14 residues. CDR3 DNA: TGTGCCAGCAGGAGCACCCTAGGACGCAATGAGCAGTTCTTC. It is translated as CASRSTLGRNEQFF.

This clonotype was counted only a few times. CDR3 in amino acids: CASSVGLADYNEQFF. The CDR3 DNA follows: TGTGCCAGTAGTGTGGGACTAGCTGATTACAATGAGCAGTTCTTC. This chain uses TRBV19 with TRBJ2-1; 9 bases fit TRBD2. Germline values: CDR1 LNHDA, CDR2 SQIVND (reference sequence). This CDR3 is 15 amino acids long. V gave up 5 bases and J gave up 4 bases; unmatched junction bases: 6. Full variable domain (rest looked up from reference TRBV19 and TRBJ2-1): DGGITQSPKYLFRKEGQNVTLSCEQNLNHDAMYWYRQDPGQGLRLIYYSQIVNDFQKGDIAEGYSVSREKKESFPLTVTSAQKNPTAFYLCASSVGLADYNEQFFGPGTRLTVL.

This clonotype was detected ten times or more. The chain carries TRBV6-6 and TRBJ1-1; TRBD1 aligns across 8 bases. This CDR3 spans 15 amino acids. The trim removed 5 bases at V and 0 bases at J, leaving 5 bases unmatched. From germline, CDR1 is MNHNY and CDR2 SVGAGI (reference sequence). CDR3 residues: CASSLPGQVNTEAFF. For the CDR3, the DNA is TGTGCCAGCAGTCTACCGGGACAGGTGAACACTGAAGCTTTCTTT.

This clonotype was seen more than once but under ten times. This rearrangement joins TRBV6-2 or TRBV6-3 to TRBJ2-1; D might be TRBD1 (6 bases). V was pared by 0 bases and J by 7 bases, with 13 bases between. CDR1 is MNHEY, CDR2 SVGEGT, per germline. CDR3 length: 15 residues. The CDR3 nucleotides are TGTGCCAGCAGTTACTCGGGGGCGGCTTCAAATGAGCAGTTCTTC. Its translation is CASSYSGAASNEQFF.

The genes are TRBV28 and TRBJ1-3; 8 bases align to TRBD1. V lost 6 bases, J lost 2 bases, and 15 bases stayed unmatched. Germline V lookup: CDR1 MDHEN, CDR2 SYDVKM. CDR3 length: 18 residues. This chain's CDR3 is CASSKILTGGSAGNTIYF. CDR3 coding DNA: TGTGCCAGCAGCAAAATACTCACAGGGGGGTCGGCTGGAAACACCATATATTTT. The full variable domain, rest sourced from reference TRBV28 and TRBJ1-3, is DVKVTQSSRYLVKRTGEKVFLECVQDMDHENMFWYRQDPGLGLRLIYFSYDVKMKEKGDIPEGYSVSREKKERFSLILESASTNQTSMYLCASSKILTGGSAGNTIYFGEGSWLTVV.

This chain connects TRBV10-3 to TRBJ1-1; tentatively, D is TRBD1 (6 bases). CDR1 and CDR2 from the germline V gene are ENHRY and SYGVKD. The CDR3 contains 14 residues. Trimming removed 6 bases at V and 5 bases at J, with 16 bases between. The chain's CDR3 is CAIRRGGQETEAFF. DNA for the CDR3: TGTGCCATCAGGCGGGGGGGGCAAGAAACTGAAGCTTTCTTT.

This sequence joins TRBV29-1 and TRBJ1-1, with 11 bases matching TRBD1. The CDR3 extends over 13 amino acids. Trimming at V came to 7 bases and at J to 4 bases, leaving 5 bases not matched to a gene. Germline CDR1 is SQVTM and CDR2 is ANQGSEA. CDR3 region: CSAGQGGGTEAFF. DNA for the CDR3: TGCAGCGCGGGACAGGGGGGTGGCACTGAAGCTTTCTTT.

This clonotype was counted a few times. This chain links TRBV25-1 with TRBJ2-1; 8 nucleotides line up with TRBD1. From germline, CDR1 is MGHDK and CDR2 SYGVNS. This CDR3 spans 14 amino acids. With 3 bases clipped from V and 2 bases from J, the junction kept 0 bases outside the gene matches. The CDR3 DNA follows: TGTGCCAGCAGTGACAGGGGGCCCTACAATGAGCAGTTCTTC. Amino acid sequence: CASSDRGPYNEQFF. The full variable domain, with the rest looked up from reference TRBV25-1 and TRBJ2-1, is EADIYQTPRYLVIGTGKKITLECSQTMGHDKMYWYQQDPGMELHLIHYSYGVNSTEKGDLSSESTVSRIRTEHFPLTLESARPSHTSQYLCASSDRGPYNEQFFGPGTRLTVL.

Details on this clonotype: At one boundary the junction diverges from the germline segment, which might be a read error. The rearrangement joins TRBV7-8 to TRBJ2-2; maybe TRBD1 (7 bases). Germline V gene lookup returns CDR1 SGHVS and CDR2 FQNEAQ. The length of the CDR3 is 16 residues. The CDR3 sequence is CASSPGRGRENGGLFF. CDR3 in DNA: TGTGCCAGCAGCCCGGGAAGGGGGCGCGAAAACGGGGGGCTGTTTTTT.

This clonotype was observed a handful of times. The V gene is TRBV12-5, the J gene TRBJ2-7, with 10 bases matching TRBD1. V was clipped by 3 bases and J by 3 bases; unmatched bases: 8. Germline CDR1 LGHNT, CDR2 FRNRAP. The CDR3 totals 16 residues. CDR3 nucleotide sequence: TGTGCTAGTGGTTTCCCCCGCGGGACAGGGGTCTACGAGCAGTACTTC. It translates to CASGFPRGTGVYEQYF.

This chain joins TRBV7-3 and TRBJ1-1; D ambiguous. CDR1 and CDR2 from the germline V gene are SGHTA and FQGTGA. Between the trimmed V and J ends, which lost 5 bases and 3 bases, there was a span of 25 bases. The CDR3 is 18 amino acids. The CDR3 sequence is CASSPDGLHPTIDTEAFF. As DNA, the CDR3 is TGTGCCAGCAGCCCCGACGGTCTCCATCCAACGATAGACACTGAAGCTTTCTTT.

The chain links TRBV6-2 or TRBV6-3 to TRBJ2-5; possible D gene TRBD2, 5 bases. There are 16 residues in the CDR3. The germline V gene encodes CDR1 MNHEY and CDR2 SVGEGT. V lost 0 bases and J lost 7, with 18 bases in between. DNA for the CDR3: TGTGCCAGCAGTTACTCGAATCTAGCTTCCGGCGGGACCCAGTACTTC. Translation: CASSYSNLASGGTQYF.

The rearrangement joins TRBV7-3 to TRBJ1-1; D remains ambiguous. There are 13 residues in the CDR3. Per germline, CDR1 SGHTA and CDR2 FQGTGA. The germline V and J ends were trimmed by 4 bases and 1 base, with 7 bases remaining between them. CDR3 protein: CASSSRKNTEAFF. The CDR3 region has the DNA TGTGCCAGCAGCTCCCGGAAGAACACTGAAGCTTTCTTT.

This clonotype has more than one count but fewer than ten. The chain joins TRBV7-3 to TRBJ2-1; 7 bases fit TRBD1. From germline, CDR1 is SGHTA and CDR2 FQGTGA. The CDR3 runs to 13 residues. J was trimmed by 6 bases and V by 5 bases; bases with no gene match: 4. The CDR3 DNA reads as TGTGCCAGCAGCCTAGGGGGCGGCAATGAGCAGTTCTTC. It yields the protein CASSLGGGNEQFF.

The table lists this clonotype with many counts. The chain combines TRBV7-2 with TRBJ1-1, with D perhaps matching TRBD1 (5 bases). Between the trimmed V and J ends, which lost 0 bases and 0 bases, there was a span of 14 bases. The CDR3 loop spans 17 amino acids. Germline CDR1 SGHTA, CDR2 FQGNSA. CDR3 sequence (DNA): TGTGCCAGCAGCTTAGCCGGGGGAATTTTAATGAACACTGAAGCTTTCTTT. Residues: CASSLAGGILMNTEAFF.

This clonotype was observed a few times. The rearrangement links TRBV6-2 or TRBV6-3 to TRBJ2-7, with D perhaps matching TRBD1 (7 bases). The CDR3 totals 15 residues. Between the trimmed V and J ends, which lost 6 bases and 6 bases, there was a span of 21 bases. From germline, CDR1 is MNHEY and CDR2 SVGEGT. The CDR3 DNA follows: TGTGCCAGCAGCTCACACCGACGACAGGGAGGCGAGCAGTACTTC. Translation gives CASSSHRRQGGEQYF.

The chain is built from TRBV28 and TRBJ2-1, with 8 positions matching TRBD1. The germline CDR1 and CDR2 sequences are MDHEN and SYDVKM. The CDR3 has 16 residues. Unmatched junction bases numbered 14, after V lost 8 bases and J lost 5 bases. This CDR3 is CASYDQGRGPDNEQFF. Here the CDR3 DNA reads TGTGCCAGCTACGACCAGGGCAGGGGGCCTGACAATGAGCAGTTCTTC. Filled out from reference TRBV28 and TRBJ2-1, the complete variable domain reads DVKVTQSSRYLVKRTGEKVFLECVQDMDHENMFWYRQDPGLGLRLIYFSYDVKMKEKGDIPEGYSVSREKKERFSLILESASTNQTSMYLCASYDQGRGPDNEQFFGPGTRLTVL.

This chain links TRBV6-6 with TRBJ2-1, with D maybe TRBD2 (6 bases). Germline CDR1 reads MNHNY; CDR2 reads SVGAGI (reference sequence). The CDR3 is 13 residues long. CDR3 protein: CSTLSSVDNEQFF. DNA of the CDR3: TGTTCCACCCTCTCTAGCGTGGACAATGAGCAGTTCTTC.

V usage is TRBV4-1 and J usage is TRBJ2-3; D gene unclear. CDR3 length: 15 residues. The V and J ends lost 2 bases and 0 bases respectively, with 9 bases between them. Germline CDR1 MGHRA, CDR2 YSYEKL. In DNA, the CDR3 is TGCGCCAGCAGCCAACTTCATGGAAGCACAGATACGCAGTATTTT. Translated, it gives CASSQLHGSTDTQYF.

This clonotype was counted between two and nine times. The chain links TRBV7-9 to TRBJ1-1, with D possibly being TRBD1 (6 bases). Germline assignment: CDR1 SEHNR and CDR2 FQNEAQ (reference sequence). The CDR3 spans 14 residues. V was pared by 1 base and J by 5 bases, with 11 bases between. CDR3 protein: CASSLEDSRTEAFF. For the CDR3, the DNA is TGTGCCAGCAGCTTAGAGGACAGCCGGACTGAAGCTTTCTTT. The whole variable domain, remainder taken from reference TRBV7-9 and TRBJ1-1, is DTGVSQNPRHKITKRGQNVTFRCDPISEHNRLYWYRQTLGQGPEFLTYFQNEAQLEKSRLLSDRFSAERPKGSFSTLEIQRTEQGDSAMYLCASSLEDSRTEAFFGQGTRLTVV.

This clonotype was observed a handful of times. The rearrangement links TRBV6-6 to TRBJ1-1; 7 bases agree with TRBD1. Per the germline V gene, CDR1 is MNHNY and CDR2 is SVGAGI (reference sequence). V lost 6 bases, J lost 3 bases, and 7 bases stayed unmatched. The CDR3 extends over 14 amino acids. The CDR3 bases are TGTGCCAGCAGCCTCAAGGGGGCTGACACTGAAGCTTTCTTT. Amino acid sequence: CASSLKGADTEAFF.

Many counts were recorded for this clonotype. The chain joins TRBV7-9 to TRBJ2-5; the match to TRBD2 covers 9 bases. The CDR3 has 16 amino acids. CDR1 is SEHNR and CDR2 is FQNEAQ in the germline V gene (reference sequence). With 7 bases clipped from V and 5 bases from J, the junction kept 14 bases outside the gene matches. Here the CDR3 DNA reads TGTGCCAGCACCACTCCCTATGGGACTAGCAGGGAGACCCAGTACTTC. It yields the protein CASTTPYGTSRETQYF.

The V gene is TRBV5-4, the J gene TRBJ2-1; 7 bases map to TRBD2. Germline CDR1 SGHNT, CDR2 YYREEE (reference sequence). The V gene end was trimmed by 2 bases and the J gene end by 2 bases; junction bases not matched to a gene: 4. This CDR3 is 15 amino acids long. The CDR3 spells CASSLTSGTYNEQFF. CDR3 nucleotides: TGTGCCAGCAGCTTAACGAGCGGGACCTACAATGAGCAGTTCTTC.

This clonotype came up a few times. This chain joins TRBV15 and TRBJ2-7; D is uncertain. The V end was cut by 5 bases, the J end by 2 bases, with 16 bases between. This CDR3 has 15 residues. The germline gives CDR1 LNHNV, CDR2 YYDKDF (reference sequence). The CDR3 loop reads CATSPSTDGPYEQYF. DNA of the CDR3: TGTGCCACCAGCCCCTCGACGGACGGTCCCTACGAGCAGTACTTC.

This clonotype has ten or more counts. V usage is TRBV6-1 and J usage is TRBJ1-5, with no clear D. The CDR3 spans 14 residues. Germline V gene data show CDR1 as MNHNS and CDR2 as SASEGT. Trimming removed 0 bases at V and 7 bases at J, with 10 bases between. CDR3 sequence: CASSEASGGQPQHF. The DNA of the CDR3 is TGTGCCAGCAGTGAAGCGTCAGGTGGGCAGCCCCAGCATTTT.